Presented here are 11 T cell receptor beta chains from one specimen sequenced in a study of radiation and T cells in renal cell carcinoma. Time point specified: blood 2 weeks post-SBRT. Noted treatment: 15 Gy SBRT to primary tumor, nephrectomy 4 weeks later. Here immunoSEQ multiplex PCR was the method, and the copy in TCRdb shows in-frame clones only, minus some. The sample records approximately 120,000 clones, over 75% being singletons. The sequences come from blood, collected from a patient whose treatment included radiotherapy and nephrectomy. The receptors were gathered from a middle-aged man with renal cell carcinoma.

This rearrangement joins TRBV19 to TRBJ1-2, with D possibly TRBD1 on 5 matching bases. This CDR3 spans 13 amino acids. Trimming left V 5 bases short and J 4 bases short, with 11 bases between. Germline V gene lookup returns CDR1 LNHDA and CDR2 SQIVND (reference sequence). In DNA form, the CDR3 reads TGTGCCAGTAGTGCGGGGCCTCTCTATGGCTACACCTTC. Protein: CASSAGPLYGYTF.

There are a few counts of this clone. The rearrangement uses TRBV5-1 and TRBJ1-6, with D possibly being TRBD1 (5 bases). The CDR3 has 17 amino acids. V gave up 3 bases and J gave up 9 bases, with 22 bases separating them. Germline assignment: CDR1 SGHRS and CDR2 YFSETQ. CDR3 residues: CASSWGGDFGTGSPLHF. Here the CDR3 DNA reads TGCGCCAGCAGCTGGGGTGGGGACTTCGGAACTGGTTCACCCCTCCACTTT.

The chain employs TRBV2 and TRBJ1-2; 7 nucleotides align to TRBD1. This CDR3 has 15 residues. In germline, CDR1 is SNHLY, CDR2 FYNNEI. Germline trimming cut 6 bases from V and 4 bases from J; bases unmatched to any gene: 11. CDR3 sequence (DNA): TGTGCCAGCAGGCTATCAGGGGGGGAATTCTATGGCTACACCTTC. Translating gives CASRLSGGEFYGYTF.

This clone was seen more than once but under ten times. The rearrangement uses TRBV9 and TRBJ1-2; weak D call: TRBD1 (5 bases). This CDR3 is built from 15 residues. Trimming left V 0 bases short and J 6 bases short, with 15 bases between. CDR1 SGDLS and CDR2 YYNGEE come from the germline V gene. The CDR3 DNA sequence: TGTGCCAGCAGCGTAGGGGGGGAAGGCTCCGATGGCTACACCTTC. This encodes CASSVGGEGSDGYTF.

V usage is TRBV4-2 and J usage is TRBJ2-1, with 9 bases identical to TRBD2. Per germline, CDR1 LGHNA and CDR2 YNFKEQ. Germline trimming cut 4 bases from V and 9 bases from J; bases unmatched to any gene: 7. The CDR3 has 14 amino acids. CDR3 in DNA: TGTGCCAGCAGCCCATTAGCGGGAGCCGGTGAGCAGTTCTTC. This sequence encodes CASSPLAGAGEQFF.

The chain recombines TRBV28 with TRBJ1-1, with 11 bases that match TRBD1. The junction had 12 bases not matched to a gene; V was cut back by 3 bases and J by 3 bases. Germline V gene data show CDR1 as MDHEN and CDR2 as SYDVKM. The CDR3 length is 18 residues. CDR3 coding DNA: TGTGCCAGCAGTTTTTTTATGGACAGGGGGCTGAGTGACACTGAAGCTTTCTTT. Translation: CASSFFMDRGLSDTEAFF.

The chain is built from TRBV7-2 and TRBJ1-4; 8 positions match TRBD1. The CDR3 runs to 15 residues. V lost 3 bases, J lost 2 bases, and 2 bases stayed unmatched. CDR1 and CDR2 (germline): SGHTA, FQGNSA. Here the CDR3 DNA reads TGTGCCAGCAGCTTGAGGACAGGGACTAATGAAAAACTGTTTTTT. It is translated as CASSLRTGTNEKLFF.

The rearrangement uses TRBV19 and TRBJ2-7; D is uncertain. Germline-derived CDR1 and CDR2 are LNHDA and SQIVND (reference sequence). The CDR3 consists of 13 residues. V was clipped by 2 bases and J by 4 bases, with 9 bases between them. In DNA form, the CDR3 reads TGTGCCAGTAGTATACAGTCCACTTACGAGCAGTACTTC. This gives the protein CASSIQSTYEQYF.

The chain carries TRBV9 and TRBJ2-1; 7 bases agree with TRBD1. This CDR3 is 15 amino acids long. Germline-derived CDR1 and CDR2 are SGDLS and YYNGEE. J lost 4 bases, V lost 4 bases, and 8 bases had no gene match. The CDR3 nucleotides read TGTGCCAGCAGCTTCTCGACAGGGCCATACAATGAGCAGTTCTTC. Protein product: CASSFSTGPYNEQFF.

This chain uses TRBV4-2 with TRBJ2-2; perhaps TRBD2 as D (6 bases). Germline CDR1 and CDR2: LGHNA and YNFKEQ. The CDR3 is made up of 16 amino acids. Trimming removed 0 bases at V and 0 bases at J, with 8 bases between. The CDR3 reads CASSQEVAANTGELFF. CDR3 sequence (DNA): TGTGCCAGCAGCCAAGAAGTAGCGGCGAACACCGGGGAGCTGTTTTTT.

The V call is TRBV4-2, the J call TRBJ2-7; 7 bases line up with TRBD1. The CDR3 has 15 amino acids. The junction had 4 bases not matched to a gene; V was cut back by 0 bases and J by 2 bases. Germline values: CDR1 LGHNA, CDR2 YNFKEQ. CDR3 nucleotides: TGTGCCAGCAGCCAAGATATAAGGGGGCCCTACGAGCAGTACTTC. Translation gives CASSQDIRGPYEQYF.